These 22 T cell receptor beta chains were sequenced from one sample in a study of blood T cell repertoires in COVID-19. Libraries were prepared by immunoSEQ multiplex PCR; TCRdb keeps only in-frame clonotypes and omits some of them. The table records fewer than 250,000 clones, approximately 81% of them present only once. Sequences were obtained from peripheral blood. These receptors all come from a man in his forties or fifties with acute or convalescent COVID-19.

This chain uses TRBV15 with TRBJ1-2; D call uncertain. The V end was cut by 0 bases, the J end by 2 bases, with 7 bases between. Germline lookup yields CDR1 LNHNV and CDR2 YYDKDF (reference sequence). The CDR3 has 14 amino acids. CDR3 loop: CATSRDQQNYGYTF. The CDR3 DNA reads as TGTGCCACCAGCAGAGACCAACAGAACTATGGCTACACCTTC.

V gene TRBV2 combines with J gene TRBJ1-1; maybe TRBD1 (5 bases). The length of the CDR3 is 12 residues. Per germline, CDR1 SNHLY and CDR2 FYNNEI. V lost 10 bases to trimming and J lost 8 bases, with 17 bases between them. The CDR3, as DNA: TGTGCCAAAGGGGTCCGCGGGAGCGAAGCTTTCTTT. Protein: CAKGVRGSEAFF.

There are a few counts of this clone. The V and J genes are TRBV11-3 and TRBJ2-3; unclear D gene. The CDR3 covers 14 residues. Trimming cost V 2 bases and J 2 bases, with 8 bases left between them. CDR1 and CDR2 (germline): SGHNT, YENEEA. The chain's CDR3 is CASSLTANTDTQYF. In nucleotides, the CDR3 is TGTGCCAGCAGCTTAACAGCTAACACAGATACGCAGTATTTT.

The chain employs TRBV5-1 and TRBJ2-7, with a weak D call TRBD2 (6 bases). Trimming stripped 4 bases from V and 3 bases from J, with 14 bases between. The CDR3 consists of 14 residues. The germline V gene has CDR1 SGHRS and CDR2 YFSETQ. This CDR3 reads CASSPGLRDYEQYF. CDR3 nucleotide sequence: TGCGCCAGCAGCCCGGGACTCCGGGACTACGAGCAGTACTTC.

This clone appeared a single time. The rearrangement links TRBV5-6 to TRBJ1-1; D is undetermined. The V end lost 4 bases, the J end lost 2 bases, and 15 bases lay between the germline ends. Germline-derived CDR1 and CDR2 are SGHDT and YYEEEE. This CDR3 has 15 amino acids. The DNA for the CDR3 is TGTGCCAGCAGCACACCCGGGGTTCTAAACACTGAAGCTTTCTTT. Encoded protein: CASSTPGVLNTEAFF. The full variable domain, with the rest looked up from reference TRBV5-6 and TRBJ1-1, is DAGVTQSPTHLIKTRGQQVTLRCSPKSGHDTVSWYQQALGQGPQFIFQYYEEEERQRGNFPDRFSGHQFPNYSSELNVNALLLGDSALYLCASSTPGVLNTEAFFGQGTRLTVV.

The V call is TRBV18, the J call TRBJ2-7; 9 nucleotides line up with TRBD1. J gave up 1 base and V 2 bases, and 3 bases lay outside the gene matches. Germline lookup yields CDR1 KGHSH and CDR2 LQKENI. The CDR3 totals 15 residues. This CDR3 is CASSPAGTGSYEQYF. The CDR3 DNA reads as TGTGCCAGCTCACCAGCCGGGACAGGGTCCTACGAGCAGTACTTC.

This chain joins TRBV7-2 and TRBJ2-4; perhaps TRBD1 as D (6 bases). Germline lookup yields CDR1 SGHTA and CDR2 FQGNSA. The CDR3 has 15 residues. Trimming removed 2 bases from V and 9 bases from J, with 17 bases in between. Here the CDR3 reads CASSLRGQSGGIQYF. The CDR3 DNA follows: TGTGCCAGCAGCTTACGTGGACAGTCAGGAGGCATTCAGTACTTC.

V usage is TRBV5-1 and J usage is TRBJ2-7; D may be TRBD2 (5 bases). This CDR3 comprises 14 residues. Germline V gives CDR1 SGHRS, CDR2 YFSETQ. V lost 0 bases and J lost 5, with 12 bases in between. The CDR3 sequence: CASSLGRHGDEQYF. In DNA form, the CDR3 reads TGCGCCAGCAGCTTGGGACGGCACGGGGACGAGCAGTACTTC.

This chain uses TRBV7-2 with TRBJ2-3, with 7 bases matching TRBD2. The V gene's germline CDR1 is SGHTA and CDR2 FQGNSA. The CDR3 runs 15 residues. The junction had 9 bases not matched to a gene; V was cut back by 3 bases and J by 6 bases. CDR3 DNA: TGTGCCAGCAGCTTCCGGGGACTAACATGGGATACGCAGTATTTT. Encoded protein: CASSFRGLTWDTQYF. The whole variable domain, remainder taken from reference TRBV7-2 and TRBJ2-3, is GAGVSQSPSNKVTEKGKDVELRCDPISGHTALYWYRQSLGQGLEFLIYFQGNSAPDKSGLPSDRFSAERTGGSVSTLTIQRTQQEDSAVYLCASSFRGLTWDTQYFGPGTRLTVL.

The chain carries TRBV9 and TRBJ1-3; tentatively, D is TRBD1 (6 bases). The CDR3 is 16 amino acids. V was shortened by 4 bases and J by 0 bases, with 14 bases between the two germline ends. CDR1 and CDR2 (germline): SGDLS, YYNGEE. The CDR3 nucleotides are TGTGCCAGCAGCCCCCGACAGGTAATCTCTGGAAACACCATATATTTT. Its translation is CASSPRQVISGNTIYF.

The chain couples TRBV7-9 to TRBJ1-2; D is perhaps TRBD1 (5 bases). With 10 bases removed from V and 3 bases from J, the gap between germline ends came to 12 bases. The germline gives CDR1 SEHNR, CDR2 FQNEAQ (reference sequence). The CDR3 length is 12 residues. CDR3 coding DNA: TGTGCCACCATACAGGTTTACTATGGCTACACCTTC. This encodes CATIQVYYGYTF. The whole variable domain, filled in from reference TRBV7-9 and TRBJ1-2, reads DTGVSQNPRHKITKRGQNVTFRCDPISEHNRLYWYRQTLGQGPEFLTYFQNEAQLEKSRLLSDRFSAERPKGSFSTLEIQRTEQGDSAMYLCATIQVYYGYTFGSGTRLTVV.

The V and J genes are TRBV2 and TRBJ1-5; D might be TRBD1 (5 bases). The V gene lost 3 bases and the J gene lost 5 bases, with 11 bases spanning the gap. Germline V gene data show CDR1 as SNHLY and CDR2 as FYNNEI. The length of the CDR3 is 14 residues. The DNA for the CDR3 is TGTGCCAGCAGTGAGGGCCCCAGGGATCAGCCCCAGCATTTT. Residues: CASSEGPRDQPQHF.

This sequence joins TRBV9 and TRBJ2-7; D is ambiguous. Deletions cut 4 bases from V and 5 bases from J, with 13 bases between. The CDR3 is 13 residues long. In germline, CDR1 is SGDLS, CDR2 YYNGEE. The CDR3: CASSSQTFNEQYF. DNA of the CDR3: TGTGCCAGCAGCTCACAGACATTCAACGAGCAGTACTTC.

This chain joins TRBV7-9 and TRBJ1-2; D possibly corresponds to TRBD1 (5 bases). There are 14 residues in the CDR3. With 4 bases removed from V and 1 base from J, the gap between germline ends came to 10 bases. Germline V gene sequence: CDR1 SEHNR, CDR2 FQNEAQ (reference sequence). CDR3 protein: CASSWVQGNYGYTF. In DNA form, the CDR3 reads TGTGCCAGCAGCTGGGTTCAGGGTAACTATGGCTACACCTTC.

The J gene is TRBJ1-6, the V gene TRBV6-1; TRBD1 aligns across 7 bases. CDR3 length: 15 amino acids. V gave up 0 bases and J gave up 10 bases; unmatched junction bases: 6. CDR1 is MNHNS, CDR2 SASEGT, per germline. The CDR3 reads CASSEAWVQGSPLHF. The CDR3 DNA reads as TGTGCCAGCAGTGAAGCATGGGTACAGGGGTCACCCCTCCACTTT.

This chain uses TRBV6-1 with TRBJ2-5; the D is unclear. The germline V gene encodes CDR1 MNHNS and CDR2 SASEGT. The CDR3 spans 14 residues. V dropped 0 bases and J dropped 5 bases, with 10 bases sitting between them. The CDR3 coding sequence is TGTGCCAGCAGTGAAGCGCTGTCGAGGGAGACCCAGTACTTC. It encodes CASSEALSRETQYF.

The chain combines TRBV27 with TRBJ2-3, with 7 bases that match TRBD1. V lost 4 bases and J lost 4; bases outside the gene matches: 5. Per the germline V gene, CDR1 is MNHEY and CDR2 is SMNVEV (reference sequence). CDR3 length equals 14 residues. CDR3 region: CASSWGTGADTQYF. For the CDR3, the DNA is TGTGCCAGCAGTTGGGGAACAGGGGCAGATACGCAGTATTTT.

The chain carries TRBV7-2 and TRBJ1-1; weak D call: TRBD1 (5 bases). This CDR3 is 17 amino acids long. Germline V gene lookup returns CDR1 SGHTA and CDR2 FQGNSA. Trimming left V 1 base short and J 3 bases short, with 18 bases between. In DNA form, the CDR3 reads TGTGCCAGCAGCTTAGTCCTTAGGTTGGGAGGGGACACTGAAGCTTTCTTT. Protein sequence: CASSLVLRLGGDTEAFF.

The rearrangement joins TRBV29-1 to TRBJ2-1; perhaps TRBD2 as D (6 bases). Germline assignment: CDR1 SQVTM and CDR2 ANQGSEA. This CDR3 spans 15 amino acids. Between the trimmed V and J ends, which lost 1 base and 3 bases, there was a span of 13 bases. The CDR3 DNA is TGCAGCGTTGAAGTGCGGGGCGGGATCTACAATGAGCAGTTCTTC. It translates to CSVEVRGGIYNEQFF.

V is TRBV19 and J is TRBJ1-1, with D possibly TRBD1 on 6 matching bases. The CDR3 is made up of 14 amino acids. Germline V gene lookup returns CDR1 LNHDA and CDR2 SQIVND (reference sequence). V was clipped by 10 bases and J by 1 base, with 16 bases between them. CDR3 nucleotides: TGTGCCACCCACCGGGGGGACACGAACACTGAAGCTTTCTTT. This sequence encodes CATHRGDTNTEAFF.

The V and J genes are TRBV6-2 or TRBV6-3 and TRBJ2-7, with 9 bases aligning to TRBD1. V was pared by 6 bases and J by 4 bases, with 7 bases of the junction left unmatched. The CDR3 has 14 amino acids. Per germline, CDR1 MNHEY and CDR2 SVGEGT. CDR3 in amino acids: CASSGQGLYYEQYF. CDR3 bases: TGTGCCAGCAGCGGACAGGGGCTCTATTACGAGCAGTACTTC.

The chain links TRBV24-1 to TRBJ1-4; maybe TRBD1 (6 bases). Per germline, CDR1 KGHDR and CDR2 SFDVKD. Trimming pared 0 bases from V and 7 bases from J, leaving 26 bases between. This CDR3 is 20 amino acids long. Here the CDR3 DNA reads TGTGCCACCAGTGATTTGCACTTAGGGATAACGAACAGGGTAGGTGAAAAACTGTTTTTT. It is translated as CATSDLHLGITNRVGEKLFF.